These 11 T cell receptor beta chains share one sample of origin, sequenced in a study of T cells in Graves' hyperthyroidism and ophthalmopathy (dated by TCRdb to the late 2010s). The receptor library was made with multiplex PCR. Sequenced on an Illumina HiSeq 2000. TCR beta CDR3 regions were amplified from RNA transcripts. A first-round RT-PCR of the TCR CDR3 used the HTBI primer set with the Qiagen OneStep RT-PCR kit. TCRdb reprocessing: public reads trimmed at Q25 with fastp, clones called with MiXCR, in-frame beta chains kept. All rows with the same CDR3 protein become a single entry with the most common DNA and genes. For this sample there are more than 300,000 distinct CDR3 sequences; over 10% appear just once. 9.2% of the sample is taken by the ten largest. Sequencing was done on a sample of blood. The receptors stem from a woman aged 18-29 years with Graves' hyperthyroidism.

This clonotype was seen only a few times. The chain carries TRBV7-9 and TRBJ1-2; D is unresolved. The V gene lost 1 base and the J gene lost 8 bases, with 17 bases spanning the gap. The length of the CDR3 is 15 residues. Germline assignment: CDR1 SEHNR and CDR2 FQNEAQ (reference sequence). This CDR3 is CASSLVERRMEGYTF. In nucleotides, the CDR3 is TGTGCCAGCAGCTTAGTGGAACGGCGGATGGAAGGCTACACCTTC.

This clonotype has ten or more counts. The V call is TRBV7-9, the J call TRBJ1-5; possibly TRBD1 for D (5 bases). The V end lost 5 bases, the J end lost 3 bases, and 11 bases lay between the germline ends. Per the germline V gene, CDR1 is SEHNR and CDR2 is FQNEAQ (reference sequence). The CDR3 runs to 14 residues. The CDR3 nucleotides read TGTGCCAGCAGCGCACAGGACTTCAATCAGCCCCAGCATTTT. Protein: CASSAQDFNQPQHF.

This clonotype was observed at least ten times. The chain joins TRBV7-9 to TRBJ2-5; D possibly matches TRBD1 or TRBD2 (5 bases each). The CDR3 runs to 19 residues. Germline V gene data show CDR1 as SEHNR and CDR2 as FQNEAQ (reference sequence). The V end was cut by 5 bases, the J end by 5 bases, with 30 bases between. The CDR3 is CASSPRGPSPGPARETQYF. CDR3 DNA: TGTGCCAGCAGCCCCCGCGGACCAAGCCCGGGACCCGCCAGGGAGACCCAGTACTTC.

This clonotype was counted at least ten times. The chain combines TRBV5-4 with TRBJ1-6, with a possible D match to TRBD1 (5 bases). CDR3 length: 17 amino acids. The V end was cut by 4 bases, the J end by 7 bases, with 21 bases between. Germline V CDR1 and CDR2: SGHNT, YYREEE (reference sequence). The CDR3 here is CASSQEVRQRGNSPLHF. The CDR3 coding sequence is TGTGCCAGCAGCCAAGAAGTACGACAGCGGGGGAATTCACCCCTCCACTTT.

This clonotype was counted a few times. V is TRBV7-4 and J is TRBJ2-7; no firm D call. V was cut by 3 bases and J by 9 bases, with 15 bases left in between. This CDR3 is 13 amino acids long. Germline V gives CDR1 SGHVT, CDR2 SQSDAQ. Written as DNA, the CDR3 is TGTGCCAGCAGCTTCAGTCCCCCCCGAGGGCAGTACTTC. Protein product: CASSFSPPRGQYF.

The chain employs TRBV6-2 or TRBV6-3 and TRBJ2-1, with 12 bases matching TRBD2. The V and J ends lost 2 bases and 7 bases, in that order; junction bases with no gene match: 9. Germline V gene sequence: CDR1 MNHEY, CDR2 SVGEGT. This CDR3 spans 17 amino acids. The CDR3 sequence is CASSYLQSLAGGNEQFF. CDR3 in DNA: TGTGCCAGCAGTTACCTTCAGTCGCTAGCGGGGGGGAATGAGCAGTTCTTC.

This clonotype turned up a few times. The chain couples TRBV6-1 to TRBJ2-3; D possibly corresponds to TRBD1 (6 bases). Germline V gene data show CDR1 as MNHNS and CDR2 as SASEGT. Deletions cut 8 bases from V and 0 bases from J, with 15 bases between. CDR3 length equals 15 residues. CDR3 nucleotide sequence: TGTGCCAGCGTCCCCGGGACATCAAGCACAGATACGCAGTATTTT. This translates into CASVPGTSSTDTQYF.

There are a few counts of this clonotype. This chain links TRBV3-1 with TRBJ2-3; 10 bases are shared with TRBD2. The J segment lost 0 bases and the V segment lost 2 bases, leaving 5 bases of the junction unmatched. Germline V lookup: CDR1 LGHDT, CDR2 YNNKEL (reference sequence). The CDR3 is 17 amino acids. The CDR3 loop reads CASSQSYSGRSTDTQYF. CDR3 sequence (DNA): TGTGCCAGCAGCCAATCTTATAGCGGGAGGAGCACAGATACGCAGTATTTT.

Written as DNA, the CDR3 is TGTGCCAGCAGTTTCACCCCAGACCAACATGAGCAGTTCTTC. The encoded protein is CASSFTPDQHEQFF. The chain carries TRBV9 and TRBJ2-1; no clear D. This CDR3 region has 14 residues. Trimming left V 5 bases short and J 8 bases short, with 17 bases between. Germline lookup yields CDR1 SGDLS and CDR2 YYNGEE.

As for this clonotype: A read error may explain this, as a much larger clone is one base away. CDR3 nucleotide sequence: TGTGCCAGCGGTTTATGGGCTAGCCAAGAGACCCAGTACTTC. This encodes CASGLWASQETQYF. This chain joins TRBV28 and TRBJ2-5; no reliable D call. The CDR3 covers 14 residues. The germline CDR1 and CDR2 sequences are MDHEN and SYDVKM.

In this sample, this clonotype turned up many times. CDR3 loop: CASSYGGGNQPQHF. The CDR3 DNA sequence: TGTGCCAGCAGTTACGGAGGGGGCAATCAGCCCCAGCATTTT. V gene TRBV6-6 combines with J gene TRBJ1-5; maybe TRBD1 (5 bases). The CDR3 is 14 residues long. Germline CDR1 reads MNHNY; CDR2 reads SVGAGI (reference sequence). V lost 2 bases and J 2 bases, leaving 7 bases between the germline ends.